Each of the 23 T cell receptor beta chains below was sequenced from the same sample in a study of cytomegalovirus exposure and HLA in healthy donors. The PCR had 60 Vbeta and 13 Jbeta primers. Only in-frame clones appear in the TCRdb table, and some are missing; sequencing was by immunoSEQ multiplex PCR. The data show 90,000 or so clones, 60% to 80% seen once. Sequencing was carried out using PBMCs. The receptor set was obtained from a woman in her 50s in good health and CMV-seropositive.

This chain uses TRBV27 with TRBJ2-3; 8 bases line up with TRBD2. The CDR3 has 16 amino acids. The germline gives CDR1 MNHEY, CDR2 SMNVEV (reference sequence). The V segment lost 4 bases and the J segment 2 bases; nucleotides outside the gene matches: 8. The CDR3 region is CASSSTGTRATDTQYF. Written as DNA, the CDR3 is TGTGCCAGCAGTTCAACAGGGACTAGAGCCACAGATACGCAGTATTTT.

The rearrangement uses TRBV5-1 and TRBJ1-1; TRBD1 matches 12 bases. The CDR3 sequence is 15 residues long. Germline V gene sequence: CDR1 SGHRS, CDR2 YFSETQ. Germline trimming cut 6 bases from V and 4 bases from J; bases unmatched to any gene: 7. The DNA for the CDR3 is TGCGCCAGCATGGGACAGGGGGCGAAGGGCACTGAAGCTTTCTTT. The encoded protein is CASMGQGAKGTEAFF.

The chain links TRBV19 to TRBJ2-2; no definite D call. CDR1 is LNHDA, CDR2 SQIVND, per germline (reference sequence). CDR3 length equals 16 residues. Trimming cost V 2 bases and J 0 bases, with 10 bases left between them. The CDR3 loop reads CASSIQVNSNTGELFF. The CDR3 DNA follows: TGTGCCAGTAGTATACAGGTTAATTCGAACACCGGGGAGCTGTTTTTT.

The chain uses TRBV2 and TRBJ1-3, with a tentative D call TRBD1 (6 bases). CDR3 length equals 17 residues. V was pared by 3 bases and J by 0 bases, with 15 bases between. The germline V gene has CDR1 SNHLY and CDR2 FYNNEI. This CDR3 is CASSESYYRASGNTIYF. The CDR3 coding sequence is TGTGCCAGCAGTGAGTCGTATTACAGGGCCTCTGGAAACACCATATATTTT.

This clone has more than one count but fewer than ten. J is TRBJ2-6 and V is TRBV7-3; D gene uncertain. In germline, CDR1 is SGHTA, CDR2 FQGTGA. The CDR3 totals 14 residues. Deletions cut 7 bases from V and 1 base from J, with 8 bases between. For the CDR3, the DNA is TGTGCCAGCACCCCCACTTCTGGGGCCAACGTCCTGACTTTC. Translating it yields CASTPTSGANVLTF.

Only one count was recorded for this clone. The chain couples TRBV5-1 to TRBJ2-1; 13 nucleotides match TRBD2. CDR1 SGHRS and CDR2 YFSETQ come from the germline V gene. Losses at the gene ends were 3 bases for V and 6 bases for J; bases not matched to a gene: 15. CDR3 length equals 19 residues. The CDR3 nucleotides are TGCGCCAGCAGCTCAGCAGGGACTAGCGGGATCGGCCGTTCCAATGAGCAGTTCTTC. It is translated as CASSSAGTSGIGRSNEQFF.

The V call is TRBV5-4, the J call TRBJ2-1, with 13 bases fitting TRBD2. Germline V gives CDR1 SGHNT, CDR2 YYREEE (reference sequence). The length of the CDR3 is 16 residues. V shed 2 bases and J 7 bases; nucleotides not matched to a gene: 6. CDR3 coding DNA: TGTGCCAGCAGCTTTTTAGGGACTAGCGGGGCAAATGAGCAGTTCTTC. It is translated as CASSFLGTSGANEQFF.

This chain links TRBV6-1 with TRBJ1-1; D is possibly TRBD1 (5 bases). CDR3 length: 13 residues. Germline values: CDR1 MNHNS, CDR2 SASEGT. Trimming left V 6 bases short and J 1 base short, with 9 bases between. This chain's CDR3 is CASRDRSNTEAFF. The CDR3 DNA is TGTGCCAGCAGAGACAGATCGAACACTGAAGCTTTCTTT.

The chain employs TRBV2 and TRBJ2-5, with D maybe TRBD2 (7 bases). Trimming took off 6 bases at V and 1 base at J, with 9 bases between the two ends. The CDR3 length is 13 residues. CDR1 SNHLY and CDR2 FYNNEI come from the germline V gene. CDR3 sequence reads: CASRGGAQETQYF. DNA of the CDR3: TGTGCCAGCAGGGGGGGGGCCCAAGAGACCCAGTACTTC.

The chain combines TRBV5-1 with TRBJ2-3; a weak D match, TRBD1 (5 bases). Trimming removed 6 bases at V and 2 bases at J, with 13 bases between. CDR3 length: 14 amino acids. The germline V gene has CDR1 SGHRS and CDR2 YFSETQ. CDR3 DNA: TGCGCCAGCACCCTGGCAGGGCCCACAGATACGCAGTATTTT. Its protein product is CASTLAGPTDTQYF.

The chain employs TRBV5-5 and TRBJ1-6; a weak D match, TRBD1 (6 bases). From germline, CDR1 is SGHKS and CDR2 YYEKEE (reference sequence). Trimming pared 0 bases from V and 9 bases from J, leaving 16 bases between. This CDR3 spans 16 amino acids. CDR3 amino acids: CASSLEVRGARSPLHF. The CDR3 DNA reads TGTGCCAGCAGCTTGGAGGTACGGGGGGCTCGTTCACCCCTCCACTTT.

The chain employs TRBV29-1 and TRBJ2-7, with D possibly matching TRBD1 (6 bases). The CDR3 has 13 residues. Per the germline V gene, CDR1 is SQVTM and CDR2 is ANQGSEA. V was cut by 7 bases and J by 6 bases, with 19 bases left in between. The CDR3 coding sequence is TGCAGCGCCCTGGACAGTACAACCTTCGAGCAGTACTTC. It translates to CSALDSTTFEQYF.

CDR3 nucleotide sequence: TGCGCCAGCCAAGCCGGAGGGACAGGGACTTTTTATTTGCTTAGCGGCTACACCTTC. The encoded protein is CASQAGGTGTFYLLSGYTF. The chain has TRBV5-1 and TRBJ1-2; 9 bases fit TRBD1. The length of the CDR3 is 19 residues. Germline-derived CDR1 and CDR2 are SGHRS and YFSETQ. The junction had 27 bases not matched to a gene; V was cut back by 7 bases and J by 8 bases.

The chain links TRBV15 to TRBJ1-1, with TRBD1 as a possible D gene (6 bases). V lost 0 bases to trimming and J lost 0 bases, with 20 bases between them. CDR1 and CDR2 (germline): LNHNV, YYDKDF (reference sequence). This CDR3 contains 19 residues. The CDR3 DNA reads as TGTGCCACCAGCAGAGATCAGTTGTACCCAGGACAGCTGAACACTGAAGCTTTCTTT. This encodes CATSRDQLYPGQLNTEAFF.

The DNA for the CDR3 is TGCGCCAGCAGCTCGGCAGGGGGCTCCTACAATGAGCAGTTCTTC. Its translation: CASSSAGGSYNEQFF. The rearrangement joins TRBV5-1 to TRBJ2-1; TRBD1 matches 7 bases. The V gene end was trimmed by 3 bases and the J gene end by 0 bases; junction bases not matched to a gene: 3. The CDR3 is 15 residues long. Looked up from germline, CDR1 is SGHRS and CDR2 is YFSETQ.

This clone was observed a handful of times. V usage is TRBV10-3 and J usage is TRBJ1-1, with D uncertain. V was cut by 6 bases and J by 0 bases, with 20 bases left in between. Germline V gene lookup returns CDR1 ENHRY and CDR2 SYGVKD. The CDR3 spans 17 residues. This CDR3 reads CAISETPGDPMNTEAFF. CDR3 DNA sequence: TGTGCCATCAGCGAGACCCCCGGGGATCCCATGAACACTGAAGCTTTCTTT.

This clone was detected a few times. The chain is built from TRBV5-1 and TRBJ2-2; 7 bases agree with TRBD2. The CDR3 sequence is 14 residues long. J gave up 8 bases and V 7 bases, and 11 bases lay outside the gene matches. Germline V gene data show CDR1 as SGHRS and CDR2 as YFSETQ. Here the CDR3 reads CASRGDGVSGELFF. The CDR3 nucleotides read TGCGCCAGCCGGGGGGACGGCGTCTCTGGGGAGCTGTTTTTT.

The CDR3 DNA follows: TGTGCCAGCAGCGTAGGGTCCGTCGACTTCTACGAGCAGTACTTC. Protein sequence: CASSVGSVDFYEQYF. The chain carries TRBV9 and TRBJ2-7, with D uncertain. The V and J ends lost 0 bases and 3 bases respectively, with 13 bases between them. Looked up from germline, CDR1 is SGDLS and CDR2 is YYNGEE. The CDR3 runs 15 residues.

This chain uses TRBV15 with TRBJ2-1; 7 nucleotides match TRBD1. From germline, CDR1 is LNHNV and CDR2 YYDKDF (reference sequence). V was pared by 0 bases and J by 6 bases, with 5 bases of the junction left unmatched. This CDR3 has 15 residues. This CDR3 reads CATSRDQGVRNEQFF. Written as DNA, the CDR3 is TGTGCCACCAGCAGAGATCAGGGGGTGCGCAATGAGCAGTTCTTC.

The J gene is TRBJ2-1, the V gene TRBV20-1; TRBD2 is a possible D gene (6 bases). Trimming took 4 bases from V and 6 from J, leaving 7 bases between them. The CDR3 is 11 residues long. Germline V lookup: CDR1 DFQATT, CDR2 SNEGSKA (reference sequence). The CDR3 loop reads CSAIGSNEQFF. The CDR3, as DNA: TGCAGTGCTATCGGGAGCAATGAGCAGTTCTTC.

About this clone itself: One end of the junction is discordant with germline, which a read error may explain. The chain recombines TRBV11-2 with TRBJ2-3; 13 bases map to TRBD2. Germline V CDR1 and CDR2: SGHAT, FQNNGV. The CDR3 length is 14 residues. This CDR3 reads CASSPGLAGPGAHF. The CDR3 DNA is TGTGCCAGCAGCCCGGGACTAGCGGGGCCCGGGGCCCATTTT.

V and J are TRBV29-1 and TRBJ1-2, with TRBD1 identical over 8 bases. Germline lookup yields CDR1 SQVTM and CDR2 ANQGSEA. The CDR3 has 12 amino acids. V shed 7 bases, J shed 7 bases, and the junction held 8 bases outside the gene matches. CDR3 in DNA: TGCAGCGCCGGGACAGGTTGGAGTGGCTACACCTTC. Protein sequence: CSAGTGWSGYTF.

V and J are TRBV29-1 and TRBJ2-3; 7 bases match TRBD1. Germline CDR1 is SQVTM and CDR2 is ANQGSEA. V dropped 0 bases and J dropped 4; count of bases not matched to a gene: 4. CDR3 length: 14 amino acids. CDR3: CSVEEGTASDTQYF. The DNA of the CDR3 is TGCAGCGTTGAAGAAGGGACAGCTTCAGATACGCAGTATTTT.